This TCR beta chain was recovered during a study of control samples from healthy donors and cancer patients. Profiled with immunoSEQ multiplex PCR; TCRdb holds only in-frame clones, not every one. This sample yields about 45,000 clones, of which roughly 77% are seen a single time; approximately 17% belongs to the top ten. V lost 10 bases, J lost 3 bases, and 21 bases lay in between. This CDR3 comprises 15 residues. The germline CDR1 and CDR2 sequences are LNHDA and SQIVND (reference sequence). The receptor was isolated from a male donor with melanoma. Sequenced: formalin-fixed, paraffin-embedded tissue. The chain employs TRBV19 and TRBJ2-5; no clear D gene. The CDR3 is CATTANFAGEETQYF. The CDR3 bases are TGTGCCACCACAGCCAACTTCGCCGGAGAAGAGACCCAGTACTTC.